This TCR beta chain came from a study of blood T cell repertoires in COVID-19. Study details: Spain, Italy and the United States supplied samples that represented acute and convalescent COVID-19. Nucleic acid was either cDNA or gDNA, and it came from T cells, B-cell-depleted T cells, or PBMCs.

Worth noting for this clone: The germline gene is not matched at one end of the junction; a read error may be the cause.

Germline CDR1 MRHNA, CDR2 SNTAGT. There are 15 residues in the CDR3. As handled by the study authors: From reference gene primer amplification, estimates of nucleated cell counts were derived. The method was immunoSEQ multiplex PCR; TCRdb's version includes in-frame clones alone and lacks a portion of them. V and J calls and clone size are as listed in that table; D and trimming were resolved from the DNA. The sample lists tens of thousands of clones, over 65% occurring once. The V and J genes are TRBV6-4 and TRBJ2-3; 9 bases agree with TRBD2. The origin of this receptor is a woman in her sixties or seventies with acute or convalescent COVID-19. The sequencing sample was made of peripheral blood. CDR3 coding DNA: TGTGCCGGCAGTTATAGCGGGGGCTCCACAGATACGCAGTATTTT. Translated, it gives CAGSYSGGSTDTQYF.